The clone carrying this T cell receptor beta chain has at least ten counts. This CDR3 is 15 amino acids long. V was trimmed by 2 bases and J by 7 bases, leaving 13 bases between them. Germline assignment: CDR1 SGHRS and CDR2 YFSETQ. This entry belongs to a study of response to subunit inactivated influenza vaccine. Using its own MiXCR run on the RT-PCR reads, TCRdb lists one record per CDR3 protein. The profile shows about 540,000 distinct CDR3 sequences, approximately 22% of them singletons. The sample was also linked to a second study, of T cells expressing NK-cell markers. That report adds: 5'RACE template switching built TCR beta cDNA with unique molecular identifiers. Of CD8+ T cells, roughly 1.0-7.5% belonged to dominant NKG2C+ clonotypes in five to seven donors.

This TCR was sampled from a man aged 50-60 years who received an inactivated influenza vaccine. The specimen comprised CD4+ T cells sorted from PBMCs, sampled 11 to 12 days after vaccination. The V call is TRBV5-1, the J call TRBJ1-6, with D perhaps matching TRBD1 (6 bases). The CDR3 nucleotides read TGCGCCAGCAGCTTCACCCCAGACAGGAATTCACCCCTCCACTTT. Its translation: CASSFTPDRNSPLHF.